The 29 T cell receptor beta chains reported below all come from one sample, sequenced in a study of T cell repertoires in cytomegalovirus infection. What these receptors recognize is not known. One entry per CDR3 protein results from TCRdb running MiXCR on the reads. The sample yields roughly 920,000 distinct CDR3 sequences, approximately 30% seen once. The material sequenced was cultured CD8+ T cells from PBMCs, taken from culture after CMV antigen stimulation. The receptors derive from a human donor in good health (CMV status not recorded). Some clones in this sample may be carry-over from other donors' samples.

In its sample, this clonotype was seen a few times. The gene calls are TRBV4-1 and TRBJ1-6; D unresolved. V was clipped by 0 bases and J by 6 bases, with 15 bases between them. Germline lookup yields CDR1 MGHRA and CDR2 YSYEKL. There are 17 residues in the CDR3. DNA of the CDR3: TGCGCCAGCAGCCAAGATTTAAGAGTTACGGCTAATTCACCCCTCCACTTT. It encodes CASSQDLRVTANSPLHF.

J is TRBJ1-5 and V is TRBV5-4; D is uncertain. Trimming removed 3 bases at V and 3 bases at J, with 16 bases between. CDR1 is SGHNT and CDR2 is YYREEE in the germline V gene (reference sequence). CDR3 length: 16 residues. The CDR3, as DNA: TGTGCCAGCAGCTACAAAGGGTCGGGCGACAATCAGCCCCAGCATTTT. This sequence encodes CASSYKGSGDNQPQHF.

With regard to this clonotype: A read error may account for a junction end that differs from germline. This rearrangement joins TRBV19 to TRBJ2-2; TRBD2 might be the D (5 bases). The CDR3 has 12 amino acids. The germline gives CDR1 LNHDA, CDR2 SQIVND (reference sequence). CDR3 region: CVSYGGPGELFF. The CDR3 coding sequence is TGTGTCAGTTATGGCGGGCCCGGGGAGCTGTTTTTT.

The chain combines TRBV7-9 with TRBJ1-4; D gene unclear. The V end lost 3 bases, the J end lost 5 bases, and 16 bases lay between the germline ends. Per the germline V gene, CDR1 is SEHNR and CDR2 is FQNEAQ (reference sequence). The CDR3 runs to 16 residues. CDR3 amino acids: CASSLTLGESNEKLFF. CDR3 DNA: TGTGCCAGCAGCTTGACGCTGGGAGAGTCCAATGAAAAACTGTTTTTT.

The chain couples TRBV5-6 to TRBJ2-3; 9 positions match TRBD1. The CDR3 is 15 residues long. With 3 bases clipped from V and 2 bases from J, the junction kept 4 bases outside the gene matches. Germline CDR1 reads SGHDT; CDR2 reads YYEEEE. CDR3: CASSSTGGITDTQYF. In nucleotides, the CDR3 is TGTGCCAGCAGCTCGACAGGGGGGATCACAGATACGCAGTATTTT.

The V and J genes are TRBV20-1 and TRBJ2-1; weak D call: TRBD2 (6 bases). Germline V gene sequence: CDR1 DFQATT, CDR2 SNEGSKA (reference sequence). The V gene lost 0 bases and the J gene lost 7 bases, with 13 bases spanning the gap. The CDR3 is 14 amino acids. The CDR3: CSARDPTSRNEQFF. The CDR3 DNA sequence: TGCAGTGCTAGAGATCCTACTAGCAGGAATGAGCAGTTCTTC.

Comment on this clonotype: A read error may explain this, as a much larger clone is one base away. The chain carries TRBV6-5 and TRBJ1-1; no clear D gene. The CDR3 runs to 13 residues. V shed 0 bases and J shed 4 bases, with 6 bases lying between them. Germline V CDR1 and CDR2: MNHEY, SVGAGI. The DNA of the CDR3 is TGTGCCAGCAGTTACTCGGCGGTCACTGAAGCTTTCTTT. This sequence encodes CASSYSAVTEAFF.

This chain links TRBV5-8 with TRBJ2-4, with a weak D call TRBD1 (6 bases). CDR1 and CDR2 (germline): SGHTS, YDEGEE. V lost 0 bases and J 16 bases, leaving 11 bases between the germline ends. The CDR3 loop spans 11 amino acids. CDR3 loop: CASSLGTESYF. The CDR3 DNA follows: TGTGCCAGCAGCTTGGGGACAGAGTCCTACTTC.

The DNA for the CDR3 is TGTGCCAGCAGTGAAGCGCTTCAGCCCCACGTAATCCTAGCGGGGAATCACAATGAGCAGTTCTTC. Amino acids: CASSEALQPHVILAGNHNEQFF. The rearrangement uses TRBV2 and TRBJ2-1; 9 nucleotides line up with TRBD2. The CDR3 covers 22 residues. The germline CDR1 and CDR2 sequences are SNHLY and FYNNEI. Trimming cost V 0 bases and J 5 bases; bases outside gene matches: 23.

This clonotype came up many times. The junction differs from germline at one of its ends, possibly a read error. The chain recombines TRBV7-7 with TRBJ2-1, with D possibly TRBD2 on 7 matching bases. The CDR3 is 14 amino acids. Germline lookup yields CDR1 SSHAT and CDR2 FNYEAQ (reference sequence). The CDR3 region has the DNA TGTGCTAGCAGCTATCGGGGGGCACACAATGAGCAGTTCTTC. This codes for CASSYRGAHNEQFF.

The sample holds a few counts of this clonotype. The chain joins TRBV14 to TRBJ1-1; D is unresolved. Germline lookup yields CDR1 SGHDN and CDR2 FVKESK. The CDR3 length is 12 residues. V was pared by 4 bases and J by 8 bases, with 11 bases between. CDR3 in DNA: TGTGCCAGCAGCCCAACGTGGAGGGAAGCTTTCTTT. Translated: CASSPTWREAFF.

This chain uses TRBV12-3 or TRBV12-4 with TRBJ2-4; 12 bases are a match to TRBD2. This CDR3 region has 14 residues. The J segment lost 5 bases and the V segment lost 4 bases, leaving 0 bases of the junction unmatched. The CDR3 sequence is CASSWTSGENIQYF. CDR3 nucleotides: TGTGCCAGCAGTTGGACTAGCGGGGAAAACATTCAGTACTTC.

This clonotype came up many times. The rearrangement joins TRBV7-8 to TRBJ1-3; no clear D gene. The V and J ends lost 1 base and 0 bases respectively, with 13 bases between them. Germline values: CDR1 SGHVS, CDR2 FQNEAQ. This CDR3 spans 17 amino acids. CDR3 region: CASSLENPSGSGNTIYF. The CDR3 nucleotides read TGTGCCAGCAGCTTAGAAAATCCATCGGGCTCTGGAAACACCATATATTTT.

This clonotype appeared many times. The chain combines TRBV7-6 with TRBJ2-1, with a weak D call TRBD2 (5 bases). The CDR3 has 17 amino acids. V shed 5 bases and J shed 0 bases, with 17 bases lying between them. Germline V CDR1 and CDR2: SGHVS, FNYEAQ. CDR3 loop: CASSRLKQGSSYNEQFF. Written as DNA, the CDR3 is TGTGCCAGCAGCCGGTTAAAGCAAGGGAGCTCCTACAATGAGCAGTTCTTC.

This clonotype was recorded a few times. This chain links TRBV6-5 with TRBJ1-1; tentative D call: TRBD1 (5 bases). The CDR3 spans 13 residues. In germline, CDR1 is MNHEY, CDR2 SVGAGI. Trimming removed 6 bases from V and 5 bases from J, with 13 bases in between. CDR3 protein: CASRPGPGTEAFF. The CDR3 bases are TGTGCCAGCAGGCCAGGGCCAGGGACTGAAGCTTTCTTT.

The chain recombines TRBV4-1 with TRBJ2-3; possibly TRBD2 for D (7 bases). In germline, CDR1 is MGHRA, CDR2 YSYEKL. The ends were cut back, 4 bases at V and 3 bases at J, with 17 bases in the middle. This CDR3 comprises 16 residues. In DNA form, the CDR3 reads TGCGCCAGCAGCCTAAGCGGGGAGGGGGGAACAGATACGCAGTATTTT. Protein: CASSLSGEGGTDTQYF.

Only one count was recorded for this clonotype. This chain uses TRBV5-4 with TRBJ2-1; TRBD1 agrees at 7 bases. Germline V lookup: CDR1 SGHNT, CDR2 YYREEE (reference sequence). Losses at the gene ends were 2 bases for V and 8 bases for J; bases not matched to a gene: 7. The CDR3 has 14 residues. The chain's CDR3 is CASSLQGSVHEQFF. The DNA for the CDR3 is TGTGCCAGCAGCTTACAGGGGTCTGTCCATGAGCAGTTCTTC.

This clonotype came up many times. The V and J genes are TRBV27 and TRBJ1-1, with no clear D. From germline, CDR1 is MNHEY and CDR2 SMNVEV (reference sequence). This CDR3 spans 13 amino acids. Trimming took 7 bases from V and 8 from J, leaving 17 bases between them. For the CDR3, the DNA is TGTGCCAGCAATCCGACCGGAGATCTCGAAGCTTTCTTT. This codes for CASNPTGDLEAFF.

This chain links TRBV6-2 or TRBV6-3 with TRBJ2-1; 10 positions agree with TRBD2. This CDR3 contains 15 residues. Germline lookup yields CDR1 MNHEY and CDR2 SVGEGT. The trim removed 7 bases at V and 6 bases at J, leaving 9 bases unmatched. The CDR3 nucleotides are TGTGCCAGCACCGACCCTAGCGGGGGTACCAATGAGCAGTTCTTC. Translation: CASTDPSGGTNEQFF.

The chain has TRBV6-6 and TRBJ2-2, with D tentatively TRBD1 (8 bases). The length of the CDR3 is 15 residues. Germline V lookup: CDR1 MNHNY, CDR2 SVGAGI (reference sequence). The germline V and J ends were trimmed by 8 bases and 5 bases, with 18 bases remaining between them. CDR3 DNA sequence: TGTGCCAGCCTAAACAGGGGGGGGTTGACCGGGGAGCTGTTTTTT. The encoded protein is CASLNRGGLTGELFF.

The V and J genes are TRBV27 and TRBJ1-4; 7 bases match TRBD1. Germline V gives CDR1 MNHEY, CDR2 SMNVEV (reference sequence). Losses at the gene ends were 5 bases for V and 3 bases for J; bases not matched to a gene: 6. The CDR3 length is 15 residues. The CDR3 loop is CASSEQGTPNEKLFF. In DNA form, the CDR3 reads TGTGCCAGCAGTGAACAGGGGACACCTAATGAAAAACTGTTTTTT.

The gene calls are TRBV6-1 and TRBJ2-1, with TRBD2 matching over 8 bases. The J segment lost 8 bases and the V segment lost 6 bases, leaving 6 bases of the junction unmatched. Germline V gene data show CDR1 as MNHNS and CDR2 as SASEGT. The CDR3 loop spans 13 amino acids. The DNA of the CDR3 is TGTGCCAGCAGCCATGGACTAGCCCATGAGCAGTTCTTC. It codes for CASSHGLAHEQFF.

The chain joins TRBV5-1 to TRBJ2-4, with 9 bases matching TRBD2. The CDR3 has 17 residues. Germline V gene data show CDR1 as SGHRS and CDR2 as YFSETQ. V was pared by 1 base and J by 1 base, with 6 bases of the junction left unmatched. CDR3 amino acids: CASSLKMAGGAKNIQYF. The CDR3 coding sequence is TGCGCCAGCAGCTTGAAGATGGCGGGGGGGGCCAAAAACATTCAGTACTTC.

This clonotype was found a few times. The chain links TRBV6-1 to TRBJ2-7; D perhaps matches TRBD2 (6 bases). CDR1 is MNHNS and CDR2 is SASEGT in the germline V gene. The ends were cut back, 0 bases at V and 2 bases at J, with 8 bases in the middle. The CDR3 totals 14 residues. CDR3 protein: CASSEAGGAYEQYV. CDR3 DNA sequence: TGTGCCAGCAGTGAAGCTGGAGGGGCCTACGAGCAGTACGTC.

The table lists this clonotype with a few counts. V usage is TRBV11-3 and J usage is TRBJ2-7, with D perhaps TRBD1 (6 bases). CDR3 length equals 15 residues. Germline CDR1 and CDR2: SGHNT and YENEEA. Trimming removed 6 bases from V and 3 bases from J, with 18 bases in between. CDR3 sequence reads: CASRQSHPGVYEQYV. The CDR3 DNA reads TGTGCCAGCAGACAGTCTCATCCAGGGGTCTACGAGCAGTACGTC.

This clonotype was counted at least ten times. This chain connects TRBV7-2 to TRBJ1-2, with D uncertain. This CDR3 has 10 residues. Germline loops: CDR1 SGHTA, CDR2 FQGNSA. V was clipped by 5 bases and J by 8 bases, with 6 bases between them. The CDR3 sequence is CASSPPGYTF. CDR3 nucleotides: TGTGCCAGCAGCCCACCGGGCTACACCTTC.

With regard to this clonotype: A far larger clone differs by one base, so this is likely a read error. The chain recombines TRBV7-6 with TRBJ1-1; D is unclear. This CDR3 spans 13 amino acids. Germline CDR1 is SGHVS and CDR2 is FNYEAQ. The DNA for the CDR3 is TGTGTCAGCAGCTCGACGGTTAACACTGAAGCTTTCTTT. This codes for CVSSSTVNTEAFF.

The chain has TRBV19 and TRBJ2-3; D ambiguous. The ends were cut back, 6 bases at V and 2 bases at J, with 9 bases in the middle. The CDR3 runs to 13 residues. Germline V gene data show CDR1 as LNHDA and CDR2 as SQIVND (reference sequence). The CDR3 region has the DNA TGTGCCAGTAGCCGGTTGCCCACAGATACGCAGTATTTT. It translates to CASSRLPTDTQYF.

The sample holds many counts of this clonotype. The V gene is TRBV7-9, the J gene TRBJ2-3, with 9 bases that match TRBD1. The CDR3 is made up of 16 amino acids. V trimming: 3 bases; J trimming: 0 bases; junction bases outside the gene matches: 4. Germline loops: CDR1 SEHNR, CDR2 FQNEAQ (reference sequence). The CDR3 sequence: CASSFTGGWSTDTQYF. The CDR3 bases are TGTGCCAGCAGCTTCACAGGGGGCTGGAGCACAGATACGCAGTATTTT.